This T cell receptor beta chain was recorded in a study of neurological immune-mediated disorders. This clonotype was observed at least ten times. Via MiXCR, TCRdb re-called the 5' RACE reads, giving one row per CDR3 protein. The sample consists of 49,000 or so distinct CDR3 sequences, just under 4.5% of them appearing once. The CDR3 sequence is 14 residues long. In germline, CDR1 is SGHTA, CDR2 FQGNSA. V was cut by 4 bases and J by 12 bases, with 19 bases left in between. The rearrangement uses TRBV7-2 and TRBJ2-1; maybe TRBD2 (6 bases). This sequence originates from a woman aged 60 to 75 with multiple sclerosis. Sequencing was performed on PBMCs. For the CDR3, the DNA is TGTGCCAGCAGCTCTCCGGACGCGGGGCTAGGGCAGTTCTTC. Translating it yields CASSSPDAGLGQFF.